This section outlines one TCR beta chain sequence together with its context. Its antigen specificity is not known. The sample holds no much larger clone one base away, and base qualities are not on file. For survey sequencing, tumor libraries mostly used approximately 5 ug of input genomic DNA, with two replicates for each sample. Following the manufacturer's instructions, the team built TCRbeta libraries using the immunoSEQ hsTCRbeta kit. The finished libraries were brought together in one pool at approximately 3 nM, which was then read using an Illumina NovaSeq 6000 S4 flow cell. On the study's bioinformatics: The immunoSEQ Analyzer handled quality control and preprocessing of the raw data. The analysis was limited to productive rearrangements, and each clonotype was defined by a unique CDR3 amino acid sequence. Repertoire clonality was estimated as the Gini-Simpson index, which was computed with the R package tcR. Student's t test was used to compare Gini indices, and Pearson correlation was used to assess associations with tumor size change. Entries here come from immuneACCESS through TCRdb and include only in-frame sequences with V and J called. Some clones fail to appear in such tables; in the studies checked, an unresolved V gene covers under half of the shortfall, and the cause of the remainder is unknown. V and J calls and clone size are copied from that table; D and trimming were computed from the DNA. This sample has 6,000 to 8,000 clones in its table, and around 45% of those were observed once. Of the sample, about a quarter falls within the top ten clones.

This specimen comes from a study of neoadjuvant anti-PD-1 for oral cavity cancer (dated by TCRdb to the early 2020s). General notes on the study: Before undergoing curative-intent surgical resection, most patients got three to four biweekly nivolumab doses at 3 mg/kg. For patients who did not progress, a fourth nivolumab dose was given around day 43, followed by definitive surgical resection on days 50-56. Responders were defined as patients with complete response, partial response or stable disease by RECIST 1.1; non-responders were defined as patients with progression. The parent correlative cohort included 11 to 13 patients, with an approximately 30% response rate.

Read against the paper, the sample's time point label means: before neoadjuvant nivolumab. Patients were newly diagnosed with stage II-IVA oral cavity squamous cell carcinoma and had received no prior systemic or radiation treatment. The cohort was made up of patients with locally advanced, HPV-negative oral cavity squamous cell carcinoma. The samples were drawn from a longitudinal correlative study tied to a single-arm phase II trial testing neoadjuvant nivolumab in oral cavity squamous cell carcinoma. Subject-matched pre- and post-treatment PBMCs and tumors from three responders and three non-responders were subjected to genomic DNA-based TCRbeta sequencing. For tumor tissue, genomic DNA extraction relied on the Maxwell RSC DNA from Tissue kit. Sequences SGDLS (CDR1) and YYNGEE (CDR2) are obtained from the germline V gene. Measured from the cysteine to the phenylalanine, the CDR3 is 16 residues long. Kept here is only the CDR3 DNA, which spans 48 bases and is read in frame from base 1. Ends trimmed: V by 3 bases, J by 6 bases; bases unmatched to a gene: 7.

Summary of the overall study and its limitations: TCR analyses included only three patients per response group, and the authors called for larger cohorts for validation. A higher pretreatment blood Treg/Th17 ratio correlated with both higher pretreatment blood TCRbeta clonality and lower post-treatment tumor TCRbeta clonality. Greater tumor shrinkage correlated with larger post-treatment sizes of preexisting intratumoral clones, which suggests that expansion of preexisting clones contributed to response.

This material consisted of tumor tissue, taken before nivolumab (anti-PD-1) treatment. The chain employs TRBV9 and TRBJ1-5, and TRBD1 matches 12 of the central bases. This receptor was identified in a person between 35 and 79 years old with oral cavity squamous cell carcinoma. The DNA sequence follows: TGTGCCAGCAGCGCGGGACAGGGGGCTCGTGGTCAGCCCCAGCATTTT. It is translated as CASSAGQGARGQPQHF.